In its sample, the clone carrying this T cell receptor (beta chain) was seen once. The data belong to a study of shared clonotypes between healthy human individuals. Study at large: Per donor, CD8 memory used one plate, CD8 naive used two, CD4 memory used three and CD4 naive used three.

Profiled with immunoSEQ multiplex PCR; TCRdb holds only in-frame clones, not every one. The data show 950,000 to 1,300,000 clones, around 76% seen once. Within Nashville, Tennessee resided all donors, each a Caucasian adult. V gave up 5 bases and J gave up 5 bases, with 15 bases separating them. This CDR3 is built from 14 residues. The V gene's germline CDR1 is KGHSH and CDR2 LQKENI. The clonotype originates from a man aged 18-30 years in good health. The sequenced sample was memory CD4+ T cells sorted from blood. Subset specified: CD45RA-negative fraction. The rearrangement joins TRBV18 to TRBJ2-5; no definite D call. CDR3 bases: TGTGCCAGCTCAGGCTCTTCGCGTCGGGAGACCCAGTACTTC. Translation gives CASSGSSRRETQYF.